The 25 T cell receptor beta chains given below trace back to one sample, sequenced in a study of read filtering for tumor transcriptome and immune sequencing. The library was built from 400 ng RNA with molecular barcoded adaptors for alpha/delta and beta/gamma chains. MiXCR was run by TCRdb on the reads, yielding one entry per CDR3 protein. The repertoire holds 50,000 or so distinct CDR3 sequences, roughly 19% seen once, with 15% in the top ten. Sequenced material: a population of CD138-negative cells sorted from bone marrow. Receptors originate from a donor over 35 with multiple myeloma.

For the CDR3, the DNA is TGCGCCAGCAGCGAGGCAGGCAATCAGCCCCAGCATTTT. This encodes CASSEAGNQPQHF. This rearrangement joins TRBV5-1 to TRBJ1-5; D is undetermined. This CDR3 comprises 13 residues. Deletions cut 4 bases from V and 2 bases from J, with 7 bases between. CDR1 and CDR2 (germline): SGHRS, YFSETQ.

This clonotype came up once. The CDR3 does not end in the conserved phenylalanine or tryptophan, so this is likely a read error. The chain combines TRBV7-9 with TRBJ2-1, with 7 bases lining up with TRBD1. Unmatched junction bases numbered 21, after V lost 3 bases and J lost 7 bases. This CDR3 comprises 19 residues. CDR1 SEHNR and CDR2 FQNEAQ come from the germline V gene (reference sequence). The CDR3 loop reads CASSFPLAIDRDGGNEQFS. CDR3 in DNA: TGTGCCAGCAGCTTCCCTTTAGCGATAGACAGGGATGGCGGGAATGAGCAGTTCTCG.

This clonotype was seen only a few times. The CDR3 sequence: CASSQDIRIYGYTF. The CDR3 DNA follows: TGCGCCAGCAGCCAAGATATCCGTATCTATGGCTACACCTTC. J is TRBJ1-2 and V is TRBV4-3; no reliable D call. V was pared by 0 bases and J by 4 bases, with 9 bases between. The germline CDR1 and CDR2 sequences are LGHNA and YSLEER. The CDR3 has 14 amino acids.

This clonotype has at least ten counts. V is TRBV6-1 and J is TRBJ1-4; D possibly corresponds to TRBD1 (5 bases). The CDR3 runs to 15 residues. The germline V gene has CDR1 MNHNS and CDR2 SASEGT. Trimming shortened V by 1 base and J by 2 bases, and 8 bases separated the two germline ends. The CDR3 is CASSEGGRTNEKLFF. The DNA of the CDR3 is TGTGCCAGCAGTGAAGGGGGGAGGACTAATGAAAAACTGTTTTTT.

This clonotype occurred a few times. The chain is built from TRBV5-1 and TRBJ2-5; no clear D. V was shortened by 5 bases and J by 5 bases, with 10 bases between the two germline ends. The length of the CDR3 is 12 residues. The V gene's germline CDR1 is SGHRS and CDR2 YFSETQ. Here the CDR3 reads CASRTESETQYF. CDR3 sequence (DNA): TGCGCCAGCAGGACGGAGAGTGAGACCCAGTACTTC.

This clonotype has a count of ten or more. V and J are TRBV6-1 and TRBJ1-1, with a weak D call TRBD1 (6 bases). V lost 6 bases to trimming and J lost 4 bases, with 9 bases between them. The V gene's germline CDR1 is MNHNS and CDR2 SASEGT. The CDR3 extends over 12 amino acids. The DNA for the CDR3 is TGTGCCAGCAGCACGACAGGCACTGAAGCTTTCTTT. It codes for CASSTTGTEAFF.

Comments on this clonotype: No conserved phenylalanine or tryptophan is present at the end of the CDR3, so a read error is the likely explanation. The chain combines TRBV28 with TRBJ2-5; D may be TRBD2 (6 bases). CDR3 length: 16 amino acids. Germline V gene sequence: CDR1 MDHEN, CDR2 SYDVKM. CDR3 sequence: CASSTNRETYQVTQYI. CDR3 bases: TGTGCCAGCAGCACCAACCGGGAGACGTACCAAGTGACCCAGTACATC.

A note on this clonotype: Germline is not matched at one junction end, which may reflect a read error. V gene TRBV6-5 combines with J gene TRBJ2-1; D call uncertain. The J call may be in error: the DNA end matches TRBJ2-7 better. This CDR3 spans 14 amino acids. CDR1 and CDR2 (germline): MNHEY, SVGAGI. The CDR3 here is CACSYWSPGSEQYF. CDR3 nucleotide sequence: TGTGCCTGCAGTTACTGGTCCCCCGGGTCCGAGCAGTACTTC.

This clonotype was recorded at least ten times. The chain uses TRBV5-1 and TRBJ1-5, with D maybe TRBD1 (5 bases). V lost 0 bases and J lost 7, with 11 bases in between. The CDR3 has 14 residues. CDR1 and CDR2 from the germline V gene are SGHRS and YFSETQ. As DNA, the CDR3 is TGCGCCAGCAGCTTGGAGGGGAAGGGACAGCCCCAGCATTTT. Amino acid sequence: CASSLEGKGQPQHF.

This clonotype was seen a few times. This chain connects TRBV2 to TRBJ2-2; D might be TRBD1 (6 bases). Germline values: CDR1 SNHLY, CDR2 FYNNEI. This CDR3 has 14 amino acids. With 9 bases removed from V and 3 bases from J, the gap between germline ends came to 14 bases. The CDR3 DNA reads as TGTGCCAGTGATCAGGACAGTTACACCGGGGAGCTGTTTTTT. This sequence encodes CASDQDSYTGELFF. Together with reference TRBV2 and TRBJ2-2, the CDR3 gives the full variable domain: EPEVTQTPSHQVTQMGQEVILRCVPISNHLYFYWYRQILGQKVEFLVSFYNNEISEKSEIFDDQFSVERPDGSNFTLKIRSTKLEDSAMYFCASDQDSYTGELFFGEGSRLTVL.

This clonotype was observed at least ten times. CDR3 amino acids: CASSPGQRETQYF. In DNA, the CDR3 is TGTGCCAGCAGCCCAGGACAGCGGGAGACCCAGTACTTC. This sequence joins TRBV12-3 or TRBV12-4 and TRBJ2-5, with D perhaps TRBD1 (6 bases). The CDR3 totals 13 residues. Trimming took off 6 bases at V and 5 bases at J, with 13 bases between the two ends.

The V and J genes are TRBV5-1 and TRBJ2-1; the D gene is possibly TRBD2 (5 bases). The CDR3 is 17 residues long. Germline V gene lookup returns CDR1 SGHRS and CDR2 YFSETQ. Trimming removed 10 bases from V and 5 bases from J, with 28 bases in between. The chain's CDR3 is CAGKPLGWLSGNNEQFF. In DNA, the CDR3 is TGCGCCGGCAAACCCCTCGGTTGGCTATCGGGAAACAATGAGCAGTTCTTC.

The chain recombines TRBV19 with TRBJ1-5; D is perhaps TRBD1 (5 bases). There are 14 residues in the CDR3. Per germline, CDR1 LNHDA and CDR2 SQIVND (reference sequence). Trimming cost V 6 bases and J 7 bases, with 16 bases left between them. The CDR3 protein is CASRGRGHGQPQHF. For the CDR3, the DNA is TGTGCCAGTAGGGGGAGGGGCCACGGGCAGCCCCAGCATTTT. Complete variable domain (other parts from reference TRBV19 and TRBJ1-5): DGGITQSPKYLFRKEGQNVTLSCEQNLNHDAMYWYRQDPGQGLRLIYYSQIVNDFQKGDIAEGYSVSREKKESFPLTVTSAQKNPTAFYLCASRGRGHGQPQHFGDGTRLSIL.

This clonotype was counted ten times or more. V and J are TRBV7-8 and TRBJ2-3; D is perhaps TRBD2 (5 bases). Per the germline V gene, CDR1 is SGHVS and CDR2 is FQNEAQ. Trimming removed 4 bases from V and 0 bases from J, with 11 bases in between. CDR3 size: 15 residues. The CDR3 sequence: CASSSGSHSTDTQYF. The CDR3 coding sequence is TGTGCCAGCAGCTCGGGGAGTCATAGCACAGATACGCAGTATTTT.

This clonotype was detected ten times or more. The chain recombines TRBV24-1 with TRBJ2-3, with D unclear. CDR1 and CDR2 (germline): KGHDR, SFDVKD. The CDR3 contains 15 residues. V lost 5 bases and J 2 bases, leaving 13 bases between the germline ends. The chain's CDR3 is CATSGSARPTDTQYF. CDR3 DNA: TGTGCCACCAGTGGGAGCGCCAGACCCACAGATACGCAGTATTTT.

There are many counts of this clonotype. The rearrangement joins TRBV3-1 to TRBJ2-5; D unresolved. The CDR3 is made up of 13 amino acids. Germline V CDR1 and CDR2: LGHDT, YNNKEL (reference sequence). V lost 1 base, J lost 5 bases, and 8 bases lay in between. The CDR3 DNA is TGTGCCAGCAGCCAAGCGAACGGCGAGACCCAGTACTTC. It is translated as CASSQANGETQYF.

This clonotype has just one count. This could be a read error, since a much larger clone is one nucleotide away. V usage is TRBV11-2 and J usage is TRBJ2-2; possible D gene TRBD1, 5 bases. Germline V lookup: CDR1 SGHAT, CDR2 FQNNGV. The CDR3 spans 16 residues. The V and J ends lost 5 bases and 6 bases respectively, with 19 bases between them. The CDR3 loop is CASSPPKLTAPGELFF. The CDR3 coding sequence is TGTGCCAGCAGCCCGCCGAAATTGACAGCCCCCGGGGAGCTGTTTTTT.

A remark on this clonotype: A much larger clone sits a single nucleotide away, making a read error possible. The DNA of the CDR3 is TGTGCCACCTCCCTCGGCTCTGGGGCCAACGTCCTGACTTTC. Encoded protein: CATSLGSGANVLTF. The rearrangement links TRBV6-5 to TRBJ2-6; D is unresolved. Germline V lookup: CDR1 MNHEY, CDR2 SVGAGI. V lost 10 bases and J 0 bases, leaving 10 bases between the germline ends. This CDR3 contains 14 residues.

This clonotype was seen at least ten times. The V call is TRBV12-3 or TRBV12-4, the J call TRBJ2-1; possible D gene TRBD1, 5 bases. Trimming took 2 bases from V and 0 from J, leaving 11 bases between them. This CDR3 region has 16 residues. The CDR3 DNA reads TGTGCCAGCAGTTTAAAGGGGCTAGTCTCCTACAATGAGCAGTTCTTC. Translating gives CASSLKGLVSYNEQFF.

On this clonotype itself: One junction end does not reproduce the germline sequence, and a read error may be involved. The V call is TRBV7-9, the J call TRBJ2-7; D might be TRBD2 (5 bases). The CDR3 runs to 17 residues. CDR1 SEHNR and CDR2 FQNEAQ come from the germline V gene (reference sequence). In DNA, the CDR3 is TGTGCCAGCCGTGAGGGCCTACCTACGAGGAGGCGGAACGAGCAGTATTTC. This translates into CASREGLPTRRRNEQYF.

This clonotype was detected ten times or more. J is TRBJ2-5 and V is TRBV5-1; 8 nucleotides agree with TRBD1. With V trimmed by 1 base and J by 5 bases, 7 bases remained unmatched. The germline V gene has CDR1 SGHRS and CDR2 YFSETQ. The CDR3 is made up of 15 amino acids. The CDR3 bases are TGCGCCAGCAGCTTGTCCGGACAGGGATTGGAGACCCAGTACTTC. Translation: CASSLSGQGLETQYF.

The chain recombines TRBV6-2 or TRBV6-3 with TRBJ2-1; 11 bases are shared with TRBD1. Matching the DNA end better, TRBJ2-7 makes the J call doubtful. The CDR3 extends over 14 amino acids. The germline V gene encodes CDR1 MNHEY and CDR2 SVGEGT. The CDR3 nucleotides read TGTGCCACCAGCTACCGGGACAGGGGGAATGAGCAGTACTTC. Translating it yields CATSYRDRGNEQYF.

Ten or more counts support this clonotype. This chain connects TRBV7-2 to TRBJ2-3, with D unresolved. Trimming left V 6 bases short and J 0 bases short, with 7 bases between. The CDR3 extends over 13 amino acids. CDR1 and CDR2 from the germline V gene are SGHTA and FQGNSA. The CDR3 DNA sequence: TGTGCCAGCAGGAGAGACAGCACAGATACGCAGTATTTT. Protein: CASRRDSTDTQYF.

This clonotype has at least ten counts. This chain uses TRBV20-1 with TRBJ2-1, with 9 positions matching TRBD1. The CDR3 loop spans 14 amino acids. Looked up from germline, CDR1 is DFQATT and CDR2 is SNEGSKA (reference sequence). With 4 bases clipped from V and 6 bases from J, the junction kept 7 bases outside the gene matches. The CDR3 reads CSAKDRGTLNEQFF. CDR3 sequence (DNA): TGCAGTGCTAAGGACAGGGGAACCCTCAATGAGCAGTTCTTC.

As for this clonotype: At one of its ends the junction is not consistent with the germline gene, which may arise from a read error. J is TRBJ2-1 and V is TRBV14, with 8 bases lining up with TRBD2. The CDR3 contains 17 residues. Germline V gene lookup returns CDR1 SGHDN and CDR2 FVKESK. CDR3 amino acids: CVSSQELLGSGSNEQFF. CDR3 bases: TGTGTCAGCAGCCAAGAATTGCTGGGCAGCGGGAGTAATGAGCAGTTCTTC.